The present entry profiles one T cell receptor (beta chain) with its context. What this receptor recognizes is not known. Base qualities are not recorded, but no much larger clone differs from it by a single base. A distance of 19 bases separates the germline ends of V and J, which lose 11 bases and 0 bases respectively. For CDR1 and CDR2, the germline V gene lists MNHEY and SVGAGI. The cysteine opens and the phenylalanine closes a CDR3 of 15 amino acids. The CDR3 DNA has 45 bases and is translated from base 1. The data were obtained in a study of blood T cell repertoires in COVID-19 (TCRdb year 2020). Context from the whole study: Samples from collaborators originated in the United States, Italy and Spain and spanned both the acute and convalescent phases of COVID-19. The prospective study material was composed of cDNA or gDNA derived from T cells, B-cell-depleted T cells, or PBMCs. Deeply sampled blood TCRbeta repertoires from subjects exposed to, actively infected with, or recovered from COVID-19 were included in the dataset. The repertoires were released in a freely available public database meant as a resource for research on the immune response to SARS-CoV-2. The samples were drawn from the first 160 participants of the ongoing ImmuneRACE study and from some 1,300 subjects provided by 6 global collaborators. Sample metadata almost always included a de-identified subject ID, COVID-19 status, age in years and sex. Where HLA class I and class II types were available, the types were taken from metadata supplied by the sample provider, not from assay-based typing.

TCRbeta CDR3 regions were amplified from genomic DNA by means of the immunoSEQ Assay, a bias-controlled multiplex PCR. The study's own analysis went as follows. The number of nucleated cells in each sample was estimated from the amplification of reference gene primers within the assay. To quantify the absolute abundance of each unique TCRbeta CDR3 rearrangement, sequence reads were collapsed and filtered. Productive Simpson clonality was computed per sample as the square root of Simpson's diversity index over productive rearrangements. The table was pulled from immuneACCESS by TCRdb, which kept in-frame rearrangements only. Such tables lose some clones; where checked, under half of the loss comes from unresolved V genes, and the rest has no known cause. From that table come the V and J calls and clone size; the DNA was used to work out D and trimming. Here the sample has approximately 210,000 clones; around 80% occur a single time. The ten largest account for roughly a tenth of the sample.

One collaborating source in Seattle enrolled patients while the patients were actively infected and followed the patients over time throughout the course of disease. Each collaborating institution followed its own protocols to collect whole blood in K2EDTA tubes. For TCRbeta analysis, collaborator samples were shipped as frozen whole blood, as isolated PBMCs, or as DNA extracted from either sample type. Overall study results and their limits: Clinical and demographic metadata were provided uncurated, with the amount varying by source and participant.

This TCR came from an elderly woman with COVID-19, enrolled during active disease. What was sequenced was peripheral blood. Recombination joined TRBV6-5 with TRBJ1-1; TRBD1 could be the D gene, as 5 bases match. The CDR3: CARPKRGEMNTEAFF. The sequenced DNA is TGTGCCCGACCAAAACGGGGGGAAATGAACACTGAAGCTTTCTTT.